These T cell receptor beta chains were read from a single sample in a study of T cell responses to AZD1222 COVID-19 vaccine. Assay: immunoSEQ multiplex PCR; the TCRdb copy retains only in-frame clones and omits some. The table lists fewer than 110,000 clones, under 95% of them singletons. This sample comprised peripheral blood, obtained 28 days after the second AZD1222 dose. All receptors derive from an adult who received the AZD1222 COVID-19 vaccine. Both conserved end residues are part of each CDR3. The order of the fields is J gene, D gene, V gene, clone size, CDR3 length, CDR3 DNA, CDR3 protein. D genes are given only for firm matches. Expanded clones are given a class, and other clones once, few, many or no size at all.

TRBJ2-4,.,TRBV30,.,15,TGTGCCTGGAGTGTAGGTTCGGTAGCCAAAAACATTCAGTACTTC,CAWSVGSVAKNIQYF
TRBJ1-2,TRBD1,TRBV6-5,.,15,TGTGCCAGCAGTATGGACAGGCTCCTGAACTATGGCTACACCTTC,CASSMDRLLNYGYTF
TRBJ2-5,.,TRBV30,.,11,TGTGCCTGGAAGACGTCAGAGACCCAGTACTTC,CAWKTSETQYF
TRBJ1-3,.,TRBV11-3,.,15,TGTGCCAGCAGCCCCCCGGCCCTCTCTGGAAACACCATATATTTT,CASSPPALSGNTIYF
TRBJ2-1,TRBD2,TRBV5-6,.,16,TGTGCCAGCAGCCCAAATTTAGCGGGGGGCTACAATGAGCAGTTCTTC,CASSPNLAGGYNEQFF
TRBJ1-2,.,TRBV30,.,14,TGTGCCTGGAGTGACCTCAGCGGGGGCTATGGCTACACCTTC,CAWSDLSGGYGYTF
TRBJ2-1,TRBD2,TRBV7-2,.,16,TGTGCCAGCAGCCTTAGAGGGCTAGCGGGAGGCCCTGAGCAGTTCTTC,CASSLRGLAGGPEQFF
TRBJ1-5,.,TRBV7-9,.,15,TGTGCCAGCAGCCCCCCGGGGGGAAACAATCAGCCCCAGCATTTT,CASSPPGGNNQPQHF
TRBJ2-5,.,TRBV7-2,once,15,TGTGCCAGCAGCTTTGATGGGGGGAGCCAAGAGACCCAGTACTTC,CASSFDGGSQETQYF
TRBJ2-1,.,TRBV12-5,.,20,TGTGCTAGTGCGAATCGACAGCATTCATTCCGGGGGAGGTTTAACAATGAGCAGTTCTTC,CASANRQHSFRGRFNNEQFF
TRBJ2-5,TRBD1,TRBV9,.,15,TGTGCCAGCAGCGCTATCGACAGGGTGGAAGAGACCCAGTACTTC,CASSAIDRVEETQYF
TRBJ2-2,.,TRBV7-2,.,15,TGTGCCAGCAGCCCTCGGGCTTCGGGCACCGGGGAGCTGTTTTTT,CASSPRASGTGELFF
TRBJ2-1,.,TRBV5-1,.,14,TGCGCCAGCAGCTTGGGACAGTTTGATGATGAGCAGTTCTTC,CASSLGQFDDEQFF
TRBJ1-6,TRBD1,TRBV6-5,.,14,TGTGCCAGCAGCCGTGGACAGGGGGCGTCACCCCTCCACTTT,CASSRGQGASPLHF
TRBJ1-5,TRBD1,TRBV18,.,15,TGTGCCAGCTCGCAGGACAGGGGCCGGGGTCAGCCCCAGCATTTT,CASSQDRGRGQPQHF
TRBJ2-6,.,TRBV14,.,18,TGTGCCAGCAGCCCCTCTCGGAGGGCCGCCGCTGGGGCCAACGTCCTGACTTTC,CASSPSRRAAAGANVLTF
TRBJ1-6,TRBD1,TRBV4-1,.,17,TGCGCCAGCAGCCACGGACAGGAGATTAACTATAATTCACCCCTCCACTTT,CASSHGQEINYNSPLHF
TRBJ2-1,.,TRBV19,.,14,TGTGCCAGTAGTACGAGGACTACCTACAATGAGCAGTTCTTC,CASSTRTTYNEQFF
TRBJ1-2,.,TRBV7-9,.,14,TGTGCCAGCAGCGAACCTACTGAGACAGGCGGCTACACCTTC,CASSEPTETGGYTF
TRBJ1-4,TRBD1,TRBV5-1,.,15,TGCGCCAGCAAGTTCTTAACAGGGGTTAATGAAAAACTGTTTTTT,CASKFLTGVNEKLFF
TRBJ1-1,.,TRBV27,.,15,TGTGCCAGCAGTTTATCTGGTCAGGGAAGGGCTGAAGCTTTCTTT,CASSLSGQGRAEAFF
TRBJ1-6,.,TRBV3-1/TRBV3-2,once,16,TGTGCCAGCAGCCAAATCGGGACACGGAGGGATTCACCCCTCCACTTT,CASSQIGTRRDSPLHF
TRBJ2-2,.,TRBV10-1,.,13,TGCGCCAGCAGTCTGACGAACACCGGGGAGCTGTTTTTT,CASSLTNTGELFF
TRBJ1-2,.,TRBV5-5,.,15,TGTGCCAGCAGCTCCGTCAGTGCAGGTAGCTATGGCTACACCTTC,CASSSVSAGSYGYTF
TRBJ2-7,.,TRBV28,few,13,TGTGCCAGCAGTTTCCTTCGATGGCACGAGCAGTACTTC,CASSFLRWHEQYF
TRBJ2-7,.,TRBV18,few,14,TGTGCCAGCTCACCAGGCAGAAGCTCCTACGAGCAGTACTTC,CASSPGRSSYEQYF
TRBJ2-7,.,TRBV6-2/TRBV6-3,.,15,TGTGCCAGCAGTTACCCCCCGTTCGGGCAATACGAGCAGTACTTC,CASSYPPFGQYEQYF
TRBJ1-3,TRBD1,TRBV18,.,16,TGTGCCAGCTCACCGACCGGGACAGGCTCCAGGAACACCATATATTTT,CASSPTGTGSRNTIYF
TRBJ2-2,TRBD1,TRBV5-1,.,15,TGCGCCAGCAGCTTGGGGGACAGGGACACCGGGGAGCTGTTTTTT,CASSLGDRDTGELFF
TRBJ2-7,TRBD2,TRBV30,once,15,TGTGCCTGGGCGTTAGCGGGGGGGCTCTCCTACGAGCAGTACTTC,CAWALAGGLSYEQYF
TRBJ2-5,.,TRBV4-3,.,17,TGCGCCAGCAGCCAAGGGCGAGGGACCCCATATAAGGAGACCCAGTACTTC,CASSQGRGTPYKETQYF
TRBJ2-2,.,TRBV28,.,16,TGTGCCAGCGGTATCTTGGACTACCTGAACACCGGGGAGCTGTTTTTT,CASGILDYLNTGELFF
TRBJ2-7,TRBD2,TRBV12-5,.,16,TGTGCTAGTGGTCGACTAGCGGGAGAAAGACCCCACGAGCAGTACTTC,CASGRLAGERPHEQYF
TRBJ1-3,.,TRBV14,.,14,TGTGCCAGCAGCCGGGGGGGCTCTGGAAACACCATATATTTT,CASSRGGSGNTIYF
TRBJ1-2,TRBD1,TRBV19,.,17,TGTGCCAGTAGTATATTGGTGGGTAGGGACAGTAACTATGGCTACACCTTC,CASSILVGRDSNYGYTF
TRBJ2-3,.,TRBV18,.,17,TGTGCCAGCTCACCAAGGGCGGCAAGGGTACACACAGATACGCAGTATTTT,CASSPRAARVHTDTQYF
TRBJ1-5,.,TRBV7-8,.,14,TGTGCCAGCAGCTTAGGAGCTGGAGATCAGCCCCAGCATTTT,CASSLGAGDQPQHF
TRBJ1-1,.,TRBV3-1/TRBV3-2,.,14,TGTGCCAGCAGCCAAGGACAGAAGAACACTGAAGCTTTCTTT,CASSQGQKNTEAFF
TRBJ1-1,.,TRBV10-2,.,13,TGCGCCAGCTCCCAGAGGGGGAACACTGAAGCTTTCTTT,CASSQRGNTEAFF
TRBJ1-2,.,TRBV5-1,.,14,TGCGCCAGCGCCCCCCAGGGTGAGGTCTATGGCTACACCTTC,CASAPQGEVYGYTF
TRBJ1-1,.,TRBV7-2,.,14,TGTGCCAGCAGCTGGGACGCAGGGTACACTGAAGCTTTCTTT,CASSWDAGYTEAFF
TRBJ2-3,.,TRBV28,.,17,TGTGCCAGCACCATGGGGTTGACGGGGGTTAGCACAGATACGCAGTATTTT,CASTMGLTGVSTDTQYF
TRBJ2-7,.,TRBV11-2,.,14,TGTGCCAGCAGCTTTGCGCGAGGGAGCCACGAGCAGTACTTC,CASSFARGSHEQYF
TRBJ1-5,.,TRBV3-1/TRBV3-2,.,13,TGTGCCAGCAGCCAACAGGGATATCAGCCCCAGCATTTT,CASSQQGYQPQHF
TRBJ1-1,.,TRBV7-8,.,14,TGTGCCAGCAGCCAGACAGAAATGAACACTGAAGCTTTCTTT,CASSQTEMNTEAFF
TRBJ1-6,.,TRBV30,.,11,TGTGCCTGGAGTCATGGGGCACCCCTCCACTTT,CAWSHGAPLHF
TRBJ2-2,TRBD2,TRBV30,once,15,TGTGCCTGGAGTGTGGGACTAGCCTGGACCGGGGAGCTGTTTTTT,CAWSVGLAWTGELFF
TRBJ2-3,TRBD2,TRBV19,once,13,TGTGCCAGTAGCACCGGGACTATCGGAACGCAGTATTTT,CASSTGTIGTQYF
TRBJ2-7,.,TRBV9,.,15,TGTGCCAGCAGCTCCTCTTGGGGACCCACCTACGAGCAGTACTTC,CASSSSWGPTYEQYF
TRBJ2-3,TRBD2,TRBV10-3,once,16,TGTGCCATCAGTGACCCGACTAGCGGGAGGGCAGATACGCAGTATTTT,CAISDPTSGRADTQYF
TRBJ1-2,TRBD1,TRBV24-1,few,16,TGTGCCACCAGTGATTCCATTAGGACAGGGAACTATGGCTACACCTTC,CATSDSIRTGNYGYTF
TRBJ1-2,.,TRBV5-1,.,13,TGCGCCAGCAGAAGCCAGACTAACTATGGCTACACCTTC,CASRSQTNYGYTF
TRBJ2-6,.,TRBV5-6,.,16,TGTGCCAGCAGCTTGAAAACTATTTCTGGGGCCAACGTCCTGACTTTC,CASSLKTISGANVLTF
TRBJ2-2,TRBD2,TRBV12-3/TRBV12-4,.,13,TGTGCCAGCAGGTCAACTAGCGCCGGGGAGCTGTTTTTT,CASRSTSAGELFF
TRBJ1-3,.,TRBV5-1,.,18,TGCGCCAGCAGCCCGTCCCCAAACCGGGAGAGCTCTGGAAACACCATATATTTT,CASSPSPNRESSGNTIYF
TRBJ2-7,TRBD2,TRBV6-2/TRBV6-3,.,15,TGTGCCAGCAGTATGCCGGGACTAGCATCCTACGAGCAGTACTTC,CASSMPGLASYEQYF
TRBJ2-5,.,TRBV5-8,.,15,TGTGCCAGCAGCTTGGCAGGGCTCGACGGAGAGACCCAGTACTTC,CASSLAGLDGETQYF
TRBJ1-1,.,TRBV10-3,.,13,TGTGCCATCAGTGATTCGCCGAACACTGAAGCTTTCTTT,CAISDSPNTEAFF
TRBJ2-7,.,TRBV6-5,.,14,TGTGCCAGCAGCCCCGGGACCGAGTCCTACGAGCAGTACTTC,CASSPGTESYEQYF
TRBJ2-2,.,TRBV28,.,13,TGTGCCAGCAGTTCCCTAAACACCGGGGAGCTGTTTTTT,CASSSLNTGELFF